This T cell receptor beta chain was identified during a study of blood T cell dynamics during melanoma immunotherapy. Looking at the study overall: Metastatic melanoma patients received first-line pembrolizumab or nivolumab plus ipilimumab.

The CDR3 is made up of 17 amino acids. Trimming pared 5 bases from V and 0 bases from J, leaving 17 bases between. Germline V CDR1 and CDR2: SGHVS, FQNEAQ. Repertoires were generated with immunoSEQ multiplex PCR, while TCRdb's copy carries only in-frame clones and drops some. The sample lists under 7,500 clones; about 88% were seen once. Study outcomes and limitations: The study could not tell melanoma-specific clones from general immune activation. PBMC repertoires of eventual disease-control patients split at W3 into clonality or diversity gains.

A note on this clone: The antigen is not known.

As for time point: pre-treatment baseline. One draw preceded checkpoint blockade; another followed its first cycle at week 3. The TCR comes from a human donor with melanoma. The chain couples TRBV7-8 to TRBJ1-3; D is unresolved. The source material was blood, sampled from a patient treated with checkpoint blockade. The CDR3 region has the DNA TGTGCCAGCAGCCCGGGGAGGGAGGGAAGCTCTGGAAACACCATATATTTT. Translated: CASSPGREGSSGNTIYF. Looking up the rest from reference TRBV7-8 and TRBJ1-3 gives the full variable domain: GAGVSQSPRYKVAKRGQDVALRCDPISGHVSLFWYQQALGQGPEFLTYFQNEAQLDKSGLPSDRFFAERPEGSVSTLKIQRTQQEDSAVYLCASSPGREGSSGNTIYFGEGSWLTVV.